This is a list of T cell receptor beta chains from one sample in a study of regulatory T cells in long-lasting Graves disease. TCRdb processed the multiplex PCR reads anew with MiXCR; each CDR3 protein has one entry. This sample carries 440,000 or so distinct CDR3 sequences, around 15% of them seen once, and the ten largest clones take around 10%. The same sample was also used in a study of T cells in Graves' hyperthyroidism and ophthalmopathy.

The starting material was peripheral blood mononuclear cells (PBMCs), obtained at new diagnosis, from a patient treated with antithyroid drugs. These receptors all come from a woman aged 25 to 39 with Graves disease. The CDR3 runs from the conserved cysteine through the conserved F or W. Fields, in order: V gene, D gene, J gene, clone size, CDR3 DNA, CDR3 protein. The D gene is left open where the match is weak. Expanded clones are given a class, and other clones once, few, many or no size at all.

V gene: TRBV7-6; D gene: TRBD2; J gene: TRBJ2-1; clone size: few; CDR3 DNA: TGTGCCAGCAGCCGGGGGGGCCGGGAGCAGTTCTTC; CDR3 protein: CASSRGGREQFF
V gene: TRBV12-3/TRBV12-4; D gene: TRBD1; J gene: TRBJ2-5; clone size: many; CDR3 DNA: TGTGCCAGCTCCGGGCAGGGGGCGGACCAAGAGACCCAGTACTTC; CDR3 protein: CASSGQGADQETQYF
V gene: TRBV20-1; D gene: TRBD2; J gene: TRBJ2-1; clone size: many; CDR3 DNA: TGCAGTGCGAGAGTACTAGCGGGAGGGCCAACCTACAATGAGCAGTTCTTC; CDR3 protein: CSARVLAGGPTYNEQFF
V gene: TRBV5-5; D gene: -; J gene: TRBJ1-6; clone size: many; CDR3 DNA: TGTGCCAGCAGCCAGACAAGGACTAATTCACCCCTCCACTTT; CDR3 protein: CASSQTRTNSPLHF
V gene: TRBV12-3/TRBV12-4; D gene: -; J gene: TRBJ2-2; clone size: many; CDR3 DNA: TGTGCCAGCAGTTTATGGGGCACCGGGGAGCTGTTTTTT; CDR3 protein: CASSLWGTGELFF
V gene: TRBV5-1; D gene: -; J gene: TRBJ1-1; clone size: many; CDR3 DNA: TGCGCCAGCAGTTACGGTGTCCTTGACACTGAAGCTTTCTTT; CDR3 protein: CASSYGVLDTEAFF
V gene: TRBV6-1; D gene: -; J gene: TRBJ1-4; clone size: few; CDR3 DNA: TGTGCCAGCAGAAGGAGGACAGCGGGAAATGAAAAACTGTTTTTT; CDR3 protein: CASRRRTAGNEKLFF
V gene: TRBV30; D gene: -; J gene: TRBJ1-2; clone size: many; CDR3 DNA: TGTGCCTGGGGATACCAGGGTGGTGGCTACACCTTC; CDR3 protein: CAWGYQGGGYTF
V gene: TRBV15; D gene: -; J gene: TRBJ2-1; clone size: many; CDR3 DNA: TGTGCCACCAGCGGAGATCCGGGACCCCAGAATGAGCAGTTCTTC; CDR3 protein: CATSGDPGPQNEQFF
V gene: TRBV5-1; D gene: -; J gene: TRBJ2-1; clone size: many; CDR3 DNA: TGCGCCAGCAGCCCGAGAACCCAGGGAAATGTCGGTATGTTCTTC; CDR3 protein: CASSPRTQGNVGMFF
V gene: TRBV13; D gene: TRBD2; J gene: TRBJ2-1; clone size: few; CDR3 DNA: TGTGCCAGCAGCTTAGCTCGTTGGGCTAGCGGCGACAATGAGCAGTTCTTC; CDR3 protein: CASSLARWASGDNEQFF
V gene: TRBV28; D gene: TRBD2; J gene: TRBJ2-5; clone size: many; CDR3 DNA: TGTGCCAGCAGCCCAAAACTAGCGGTCGAGGCAGAGACCCAGTACTTC; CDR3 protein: CASSPKLAVEAETQYF
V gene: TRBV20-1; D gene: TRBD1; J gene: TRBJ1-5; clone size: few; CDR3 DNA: TGCAGTGCCAGGGACAGCTTTACTCAGCCCCAGCATTTT; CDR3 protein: CSARDSFTQPQHF
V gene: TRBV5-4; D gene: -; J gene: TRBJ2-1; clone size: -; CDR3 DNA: TGTGCCAGCAGCTTCCGGGGGATCTACAATGAGCAGTTCTTC; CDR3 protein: CASSFRGIYNEQFF
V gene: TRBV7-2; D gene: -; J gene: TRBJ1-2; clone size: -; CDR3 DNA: TGTGCCAGCAGCTTAGCGCTCCCCAGGCGAGAGGGCTACACCTTC; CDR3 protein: CASSLALPRREGYTF
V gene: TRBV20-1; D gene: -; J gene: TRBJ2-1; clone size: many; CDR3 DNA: TGCAGTGCTAGGGGGGCTCGCAATGAGCAGTTCTTC; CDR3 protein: CSARGARNEQFF
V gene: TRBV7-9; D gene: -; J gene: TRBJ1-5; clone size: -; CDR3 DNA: TGTGCCAGCAGACAAAACGATCAGCCCCAGCATTTT; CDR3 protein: CASRQNDQPQHF
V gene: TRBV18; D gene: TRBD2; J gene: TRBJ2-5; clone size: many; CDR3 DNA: TGTGCCAGCTCACCCCCCCCCGGGCTAGCGGGACCGCAAGAGACCCAGTACTTC; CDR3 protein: CASSPPPGLAGPQETQYF
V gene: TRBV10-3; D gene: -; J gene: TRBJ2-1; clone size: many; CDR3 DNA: TGTGCCATCAGCCCGGACAGCTCTAGGGCCTACAATGAGCAGTTCTTC; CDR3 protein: CAISPDSSRAYNEQFF
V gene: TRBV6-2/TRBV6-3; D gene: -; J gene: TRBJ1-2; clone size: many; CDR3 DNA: TGTGCCAGCAGTTACGAGGGGGGGGGCTACACCTTC; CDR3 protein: CASSYEGGGYTF
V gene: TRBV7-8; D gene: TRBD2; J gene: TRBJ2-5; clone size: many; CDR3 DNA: TGTGCCAGCAGCCGGACTAGACTATTAAAGACCCAGTACTTC; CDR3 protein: CASSRTRLLKTQYF
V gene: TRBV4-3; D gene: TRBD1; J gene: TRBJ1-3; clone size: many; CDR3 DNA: TGCGCCAGCAGCCAATCCCAGACAGGGTCCTACTCTGGAAACACCATATATTTT; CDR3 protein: CASSQSQTGSYSGNTIYF